This paragraph reports one TCR beta chain. What it binds is not known. This sample was included in a study of cytotoxic CD8 clonotypes in ibrutinib-treated CLL. Study as a whole: Patient counts were roughly 10 relapsed/refractory, roughly 15 treatment-naive and around 17 IGHV unmutated. Study-level findings and limits: Researchers report that baseline clonality outpaced age-matched healthy donors and tracked circulating CD8+ T-cell counts. Lymph node repertoires were not studied, and sampling times were unmatched.

This CDR3 region has 16 residues. The protocol was immunoSEQ multiplex PCR, while the TCRdb copy is restricted to in-frame clones and leaves out a portion. The sample yields approximately 210,000 clones, around 72% seen once. This sequence joins TRBV21-1 and TRBJ1-5. TRBV21-1 is termed a pseudogene. This clonotype originated in a human donor with chronic lymphocytic leukemia. The source was PBMCs, collected after 24 months of ibrutinib treatment. For the CDR3, the DNA is TGTGCCAGCAGCAAAAATTTTGGACGTTCTGGGCAGCCCCAGCATTTT. Protein: CASSKNFGRSGQPQHF.